This T cell receptor (beta chain) derives from a study of lymphopenia after photon versus proton radiotherapy. Study-wide results and caveats: In patients who died, overall survival fell as post-nadir TCR diversity dropped more.

Germline V CDR1 and CDR2: LGHNA, YSLEER. The CDR3 is made up of 14 amino acids. Trimming removed 0 bases at V and 5 bases at J, with 10 bases between. Some clones are missing from TCRdb's copy, which holds only in-frame ones; the method was immunoSEQ multiplex PCR. The data hold 25,000 to 35,000 clones, with approximately 87% observed a single time. Comments on this clone: Its cognate antigen is unknown.

The rearrangement joins TRBV4-3 to TRBJ1-2; D gene unclear. The source of this sequence is a woman between 45 and 60 years old with pancreatic cancer. Sequencing used peripheral blood, obtained from a patient treated with photon-based radiotherapy. The CDR3 DNA is TGCGCCAGCAGCCAAGATGTGGCTGATTATGGCTACACCTTC. This encodes CASSQDVADYGYTF.